This T cell receptor beta chain was captured by sequencing in a study of control samples from healthy donors and cancer patients. This CDR3 has 13 residues. With 7 bases clipped from V and 4 bases from J, the junction kept 5 bases outside the gene matches. CDR1 is MDHEN, CDR2 SYDVKM, per germline. Clones were sequenced by immunoSEQ multiplex PCR, and TCRdb holds only the in-frame ones, with some missing. Seen here are about 120,000 clones, 80% to 90% observed once, and the top ten hold 1.1%. This TCR derives from a woman aged 50 to 65 with colorectal cancer. This chain links TRBV28 with TRBJ2-7, with 9 bases aligning to TRBD1. The sequencing input was PBMCs. CDR3 in amino acids: CASKQGAPYEQYF. In DNA form, the CDR3 reads TGTGCCAGCAAACAGGGGGCCCCTTACGAGCAGTACTTC.